This T cell receptor (beta chain) was recovered during a study of blood T cells in healthy people across ages. Study outcomes and limitations: The recorded TCR beta diversity per million T cells decreased in a roughly linear manner with age.

Combining a sample-barcoded 5' primer with a J-beta primer mix, a second PCR ran for about 6 to 11 cycles. Each cDNA molecule was tagged by a template-switch adaptor that had 12 random nucleotides. TCRdb re-called the 5' RACE reads through MiXCR, storing one row per CDR3 protein. Of about 970,000 distinct CDR3 sequences listed, around 54% are singletons. This clonotype appeared a single time. Its specificity is not known. The CDR3 has 15 residues. V lost 4 bases, J lost 1 base, and 13 bases lay in between. CDR1 and CDR2 from the germline V gene are ENHRY and SYGVKD. Donors gave around 9.8 milliliters of peripheral blood apiece. Every sample yielded at least 6.5 million isolated PBMCs.

The sequenced sample was blood. This chain joins TRBV10-3 and TRBJ1-1; a possible D gene is TRBD1 (6 bases). The sequence derives from a woman in her sixties in good health. DNA of the CDR3: TGTGCCATCAGTGGACGCAGGGGACAGAACACTGAAGCTTTCTTT. Amino acids: CAISGRRGQNTEAFF.